Sequencing of this TCR beta chain was carried out in a study of shared clonotypes between healthy human individuals. Regarding the study as a whole: Clonotype sharing among donors, it was expected, would be affected by sequencing depth. Generation of non-shared clonotypes was less probable than generation of clonotypes shared by all four donors. Tissue TCR repertoires likely differ from these blood-only repertoires.

Clones were read by immunoSEQ multiplex PCR, and TCRdb kept only the in-frame ones, dropping some. The table shows about 1 million clones, with around four fifths occurring only once. A remark on this clone: The antigen remains unidentified.

Germline-derived CDR1 and CDR2 are SGHRS and YFSETQ. Unmatched junction bases numbered 15, after V lost 1 base and J lost 1 base. This CDR3 region has 20 residues. The J gene is TRBJ2-5, the V gene TRBV5-1; 11 bases are a match to TRBD2. The sample comprised memory CD4+ T cells sorted from blood. Subset here: CD45RA-negative fraction. The receptor was isolated from a man aged 18 to 29 in good health. The CDR3 bases are TGCGCCAGCAGCTTGCCCAGGGGCCCAGCTAGCGGGGGGACCCAAGAGACCCAGTACTTC. Its protein product is CASSLPRGPASGGTQETQYF.